This entry lists 8 T cell receptor beta chains sequenced from one sample in a study of T cell repertoires in cytomegalovirus infection. TCRdb independently ran MiXCR on the reads; one entry per CDR3 protein. The table records about 250,000 distinct CDR3 sequences, around 6.6% of them present only once. Material for sequencing was PBMCs. These receptor sequences come from a human donor in good health (CMV status not recorded). Some clones in this sample may be carry-over from other donors' samples.

This clonotype has at least ten counts. The V gene is TRBV29-1, the J gene TRBJ2-7; TRBD1 matches 9 bases. The CDR3 loop spans 12 amino acids. Germline V gives CDR1 SQVTM, CDR2 ANQGSEA. The trim removed 6 bases at V and 5 bases at J, leaving 5 bases unmatched. Written as DNA, the CDR3 is TGCAGCGTACGGACAGGGGAAAACGAGCAGTACTTC. This gives the protein CSVRTGENEQYF.

The sample holds many counts of this clonotype. V usage is TRBV20-1 and J usage is TRBJ1-2; D is perhaps TRBD1 (5 bases). Trimming pared 1 base from V and 8 bases from J, leaving 14 bases between. CDR3 length equals 13 residues. Per the germline V gene, CDR1 is DFQATT and CDR2 is SNEGSKA (reference sequence). CDR3 DNA: TGCAGTGCTAGAGGGTCCAGGGTTGGCGGCTACACCTTC. Its protein is CSARGSRVGGYTF.

The chain joins TRBV20-1 to TRBJ2-7; D not certain. The V end lost 5 bases, the J end lost 2 bases, and 7 bases lay between the germline ends. Per germline, CDR1 DFQATT and CDR2 SNEGSKA (reference sequence). This CDR3 comprises 11 residues. Written as DNA, the CDR3 is TGCAGTGCTGAGGCAGCCTACGAGCAGTACTTC. Translating gives CSAEAAYEQYF.

This clonotype was seen a handful of times. This chain connects TRBV20-1 to TRBJ1-1; D gene uncertain. Deletions cut 6 bases from V and 5 bases from J, with 10 bases between. Germline CDR1 is DFQATT and CDR2 is SNEGSKA (reference sequence). The CDR3 runs to 11 residues. The CDR3 DNA is TGCAGTGCCTCTGGGGAGACTGAAGCTTTCTTT. It translates to CSASGETEAFF.

This clonotype was seen at least ten times. V is TRBV11-2 and J is TRBJ2-1, with 10 positions matching TRBD2. The V gene's germline CDR1 is SGHAT and CDR2 FQNNGV. V lost 3 bases to trimming and J lost 6 bases; unmatched junction nucleotides: 2. CDR3 length: 14 residues. In nucleotides, the CDR3 is TGTGCCAGCAGCTTCGGGACTAGCGCCAATGAGCAGTTCTTC. Protein product: CASSFGTSANEQFF.

This clonotype was observed many times. This chain joins TRBV20-1 and TRBJ1-6; 11 bases are a match to TRBD1. CDR3 size: 14 residues. With 2 bases clipped from V and 8 bases from J, the junction kept 2 bases outside the gene matches. CDR1 and CDR2 from the germline V gene are DFQATT and SNEGSKA (reference sequence). The CDR3 bases are TGCAGTGCTAGACGGACAGGGGGCGATTCACCCCTCCACTTT. Residues: CSARRTGGDSPLHF.

This clonotype was observed at least ten times. V gene TRBV6-1 combines with J gene TRBJ2-6; tentatively, D is TRBD1 (6 bases). The germline V gene encodes CDR1 MNHNS and CDR2 SASEGT. The CDR3 length is 17 residues. V was pared by 5 bases and J by 2 bases, with 16 bases between. The CDR3 coding sequence is TGTGCCAGCAGTTTCAAGACTCAGGGGACTGGGGCCAACGTCCTGACTTTC. Translation: CASSFKTQGTGANVLTF.

The table lists this clonotype with many counts. V is TRBV7-2 and J is TRBJ2-7, with D perhaps being TRBD1 or TRBD2 (5 bases each). Germline CDR1 SGHTA, CDR2 FQGNSA. CDR3 size: 15 residues. V gave up 5 bases and J gave up 0 bases, with 14 bases separating them. Here the CDR3 reads CASSPFSGTSYEQYF. The CDR3, as DNA: TGTGCCAGCAGCCCGTTCTCGGGGACCTCCTACGAGCAGTACTTC.